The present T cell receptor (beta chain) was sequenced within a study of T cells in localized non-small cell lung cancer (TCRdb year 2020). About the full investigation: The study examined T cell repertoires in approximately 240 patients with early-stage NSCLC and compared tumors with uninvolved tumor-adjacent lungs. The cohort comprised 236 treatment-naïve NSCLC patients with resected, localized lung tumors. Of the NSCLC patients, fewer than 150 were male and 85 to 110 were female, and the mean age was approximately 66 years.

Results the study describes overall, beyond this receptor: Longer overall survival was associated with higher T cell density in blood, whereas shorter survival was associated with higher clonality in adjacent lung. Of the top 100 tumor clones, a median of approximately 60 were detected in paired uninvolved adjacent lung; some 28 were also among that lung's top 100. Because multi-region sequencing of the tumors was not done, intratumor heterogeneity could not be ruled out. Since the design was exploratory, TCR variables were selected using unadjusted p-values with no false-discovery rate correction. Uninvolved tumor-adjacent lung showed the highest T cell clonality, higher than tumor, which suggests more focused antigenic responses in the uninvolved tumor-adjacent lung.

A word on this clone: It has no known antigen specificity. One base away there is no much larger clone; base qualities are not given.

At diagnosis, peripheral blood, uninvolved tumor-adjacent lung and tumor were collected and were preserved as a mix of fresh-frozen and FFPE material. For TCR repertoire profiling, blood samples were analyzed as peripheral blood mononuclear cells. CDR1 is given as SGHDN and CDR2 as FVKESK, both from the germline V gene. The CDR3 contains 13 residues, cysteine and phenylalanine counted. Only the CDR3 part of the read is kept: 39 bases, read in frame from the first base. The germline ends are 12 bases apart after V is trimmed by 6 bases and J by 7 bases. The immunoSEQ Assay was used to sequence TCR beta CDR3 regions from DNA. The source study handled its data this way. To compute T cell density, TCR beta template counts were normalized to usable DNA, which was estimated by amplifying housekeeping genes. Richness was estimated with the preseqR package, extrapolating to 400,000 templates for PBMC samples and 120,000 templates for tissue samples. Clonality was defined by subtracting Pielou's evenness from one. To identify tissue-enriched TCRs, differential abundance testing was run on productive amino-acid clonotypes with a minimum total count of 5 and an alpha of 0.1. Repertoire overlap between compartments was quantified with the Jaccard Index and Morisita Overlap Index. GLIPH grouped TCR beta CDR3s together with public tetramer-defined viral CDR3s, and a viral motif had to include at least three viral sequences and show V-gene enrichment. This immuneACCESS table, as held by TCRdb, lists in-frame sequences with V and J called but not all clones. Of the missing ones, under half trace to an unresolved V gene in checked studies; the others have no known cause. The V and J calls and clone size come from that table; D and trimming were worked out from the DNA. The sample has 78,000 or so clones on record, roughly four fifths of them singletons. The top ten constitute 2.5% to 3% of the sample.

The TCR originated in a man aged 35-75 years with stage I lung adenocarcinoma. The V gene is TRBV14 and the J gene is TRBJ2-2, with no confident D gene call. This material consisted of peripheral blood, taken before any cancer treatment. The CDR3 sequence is CASRFTLDGELFF. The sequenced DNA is TGTGCCAGCAGGTTCACGCTCGACGGGGAGCTGTTTTTT.